This T cell receptor beta chain was captured by sequencing in a study of CD8 T cells in ankylosing spondylitis. Whole-study findings and limits: Reports say disease-linked clones showed up significantly more in matched ankylosing spondylitis synovial fluid. Blood of patients with ankylosing spondylitis appeared to be characterized by a TCR beta motif of about 8 highly homologous variants.

TCRdb reprocessed the 5' RACE reads via MiXCR and lists one record per CDR3 protein. The table has about 450,000 distinct CDR3 sequences, about 25% seen once; the top ten hold over 0.8%. There are many counts of this clonotype. The antigen remains undetermined. The CDR3 is made up of 16 amino acids. V was clipped by 7 bases and J by 5 bases; unmatched bases: 15. The sequence was obtained from a male donor with ankylosing spondylitis. The gene calls are TRBV12-3 or TRBV12-4 and TRBJ2-5; 8 bases match TRBD2. Sequencing was carried out using blood, either unsorted or a sorted T cell fraction (not recorded which). This CDR3 reads CASNAFDGLAGETQYF. DNA for the CDR3: TGTGCCAGCAACGCCTTCGACGGACTAGCAGGGGAGACCCAGTACTTC.